This TCR beta chain was documented in a study of PD-1 blockade in classical Hodgkin lymphoma (dated by TCRdb to 2018 to 2020). Context from the whole study: Nivolumab dosing was 3 mg/kg intravenously every 2 weeks, continuing until either disease progression or unacceptable toxicity. To define a peripheral blood immune signature of response to PD-1 blockade in classical Hodgkin lymphoma, the study combined TCR beta sequencing with CyTOF.

The Qiagen DNeasy kit was used to extract genomic DNA from unsorted PBMCs and from the negatively selected CD4+ and CD8+ fractions. Amplification of TCR beta CDR3 regions was done by immunoSEQ multiplex PCR with primers that anneal to V and J segments. A synthetic immune receptor repertoire was used to minimize amplification bias, and any remaining bias was removed computationally after sequencing. As for the authors' bioinformatics: Repertoire diversity was quantified as the Shannon entropy index using custom Python scripts. Unsorted, CD4+ and CD8+ repertoires were analyzed separately, except for combined analyses in which CD4+ and CD8+ sequences were merged in silico. Clonal expansion was defined as a frequency increase of at least 2-fold after treatment compared with C1D1, and clones undetected at baseline were assigned a pseudocount of 0.5. Singleton clones were defined as clones with 0 or 1 copy at C1D1, and non-singleton clones were defined as clones with 2 or more copies. Clones expanded in unsorted samples were assigned a CD4+, CD8+ or unknown annotation through matching of protein sequences in sorted samples from the same patient. Wilcoxon tests were applied to paired samples to test diversity changes from C1D1 to C4D1. TCRdb provides this immuneACCESS table in a form limited to in-frame rearrangements. Some clones are lacking; in checked studies, under half of them reflect an unresolved V gene, and why the rest are absent is not known. That table furnishes V, J and clone size, whereas the DNA furnished D and trimming. This sample holds over 50,000 clones; about 89% were observed only once. The top ten hold about 6.7% of the sample.

Per the publication, the time point label means: cycle 4 day 1 (C4D1), after 6 weeks of nivolumab. Every trial patient had relapsed following autologous stem cell transplantation, and prior brentuximab vedotin exposure was what differed among cohorts A, B and C. A total of 56 patients with relapsed/refractory classical Hodgkin lymphoma made up the trial cohort, and each patient's best overall response was complete response, partial response or progressive disease. In the multi-cohort phase II CheckMate 205 trial, trial patients received single-agent nivolumab. An independent review committee assessed best overall response by applying the 2007 International Working Group response criteria. PBMCs from the trial were collected at three points: immediately before nivolumab initiation (C1D1), and during therapy at cycle 2 day 1 and cycle 4 day 1. Peripheral blood was collected in 8 mL Vacutainer Cell Preparation Tubes, from which PBMCs were isolated by centrifugation and then cryopreserved.

V and J lose 5 bases and 5 bases, and a span of 16 bases separates them. In the germline V gene, CDR1 corresponds to SGHRS and CDR2 to YFSETQ. Its CDR3 holds 14 amino acids, cysteine through phenylalanine. The kept DNA is CDR3 alone, 42 bases in frame from the first base. Notes on this clone: The specificity of this receptor is unknown. It has no much larger one-base neighbor in the sample; base qualities were not kept.

Beyond this particular receptor, the publication reports: CD4+ but not CD8+ TCR diversity rose significantly by C4D1 (p=0.0027 vs p=0.16), most apparent in complete responders (p=0.02). Among trial patients, those achieving complete response had baseline diversity similar to that of newly diagnosed patients, while diversity was significantly lower in partial responders and progressors. Only a single clinical trial cohort was studied, and what caused the repertoire differences, possibly disease activity or prior therapy, remained undefined. Baseline TCR diversity was reported as lower in newly diagnosed patients than in healthy donors, and lower still in relapsed/refractory patients. Diversity was lower in patients who began nivolumab less than 1 year after ASCT, so these patients were left out of later analyses to avoid confounding by immune reconstitution.

This chain joins TRBV5-1 to TRBJ2-5, with a tentative D gene TRBD2 over 6 matching bases. This clonotype originated in a human donor with classical Hodgkin lymphoma. Sequences were derived from peripheral blood mononuclear cells (PBMCs), sampled before the fourth cycle of nivolumab. The sequence in DNA is TGCGCCAGCAGGACGACTCTTGCGGGGGAGACCCAGTACTTC. This translates into CASRTTLAGETQYF.